This T cell receptor (beta chain) was profiled in a study of OX40 agonist ivuxolimab in advanced cancers. Study in general: While on treatment, patients had intravenous ivuxolimab at 0.01 to 10 mg/kg every 2 weeks. Earlier anti-PD-1, anti-PD-L1 or anti-CTLA-4 therapy was permitted; 30% to 45% had received some.

CDR1 and CDR2 from the germline V gene are PRHDT and FYEKMQ (reference sequence). The CDR3 contains 17 residues. J was trimmed by 4 bases and V by 5 bases; bases with no gene match: 11. Data came from immunoSEQ multiplex PCR; TCRdb stores just in-frame clones and leaves some out. The sample has tens of thousands of clones, approximately 93% seen once. On this clone itself: Its antigen is as yet unknown.

The study, taken as a whole, reports: Both blood CD4+ and CD8+ T cells showed clonal growth by week 6 at 0.1 to 3.0 mg/kg. CD8+ T cells averaged more expanded clones than CD4+.

The material sequenced was CD4+ or CD8+ T cells sorted from blood, taken in a trial of the OX40 agonist ivuxolimab. The V call is TRBV13, the J call TRBJ2-1; 10 bases agree with TRBD2. The clonotype originates from an adult with an advanced solid tumor such as melanoma, head and neck, liver or kidney cancer. This chain's CDR3 is CASSPTRLAGIYNEQFF. The CDR3 bases are TGTGCCAGCAGCCCCACCCGACTAGCGGGCATATACAATGAGCAGTTCTTC.